This note documents a single T cell receptor (beta chain) sequence. Only in-frame clones appear in the TCRdb table, and some are missing; sequencing was by immunoSEQ multiplex PCR. The data show 55,000 to 65,000 clones, with about nine tenths seen just once and 1.9% held by the top ten. The ends were cut back, 0 bases at V and 2 bases at J, with 12 bases in the middle. Germline CDR1 is KGHSH and CDR2 is LQKENI. This CDR3 has 16 residues. This entry is derived from a study of OX40 agonist ivuxolimab in advanced cancers. The sample in question was CD4+ or CD8+ T cells sorted from blood, obtained in a trial of the OX40 agonist ivuxolimab. The chain couples TRBV18 to TRBJ2-3; D ambiguous. The source of this sequence is an adult with an advanced solid tumor such as melanoma, head and neck, liver or kidney cancer. CDR3 sequence: CASSPPRQDYTDTQYF. Written as DNA, the CDR3 is TGTGCCAGCTCACCACCACGGCAGGATTACACAGATACGCAGTATTTT.